The present T cell receptor (beta chain) was sequenced within a study of blood T cell repertoires in COVID-19. Generated by immunoSEQ multiplex PCR, the TCRdb table keeps only in-frame clones and is missing some. The data show roughly 200,000 clones, with around 82% seen just once and 4% to 6.5% held by the top ten. Recruits, aged roughly 18 to 100 years, lived in 20 to 30 US areas. Trimming left V 3 bases short and J 3 bases short, with 12 bases between. Germline values: CDR1 SQVTM, CDR2 ANQGSEA. This CDR3 spans 13 amino acids. This sequence joins TRBV29-1 and TRBJ2-7, with D perhaps TRBD1 (5 bases). The sequence derives from a woman in her sixties with acute COVID-19. The sequencing sample was made of PBMCs or T cells enriched from blood (not recorded which). This chain's CDR3 is CSVDSEGDYEQYF. The CDR3 coding sequence is TGCAGCGTTGATTCGGAAGGGGACTACGAGCAGTACTTC.